Each of the 9 T cell receptor beta chains below was sequenced from the same sample in a study of cytomegalovirus exposure and HLA in healthy donors. The study ran its PCR with 60 Vbeta and 13 Jbeta primers. Sequencing was performed with immunoSEQ multiplex PCR; in TCRdb, only in-frame clones are kept and a portion is missing. The sample lists around 100,000 clones, around 80% seen once, with 2.5% to 3% in the top ten. Input material: PBMCs. These TCRs come from a woman aged 18-35 years in good health and CMV-seropositive.

This clone was counted once. The germline gene is not matched at one end of the junction; a read error may be the cause. The chain employs TRBV7-7 and TRBJ2-1; a possible D gene is TRBD2 (5 bases). The V gene's germline CDR1 is SSHAT and CDR2 FNYEAQ (reference sequence). This CDR3 is 14 amino acids long. CDR3 amino acids: CASSLPGSNNEQFF. The CDR3 region has the DNA TGTGCTAGCAGCTTGCCGGGGTCCAACAATGAGCAGTTCTTC.

The V gene is TRBV30, the J gene TRBJ2-5; the match to TRBD2 covers 11 bases. Trimming took 4 bases from V and 7 from J; bases not matched to a gene: 5. The CDR3 is 13 residues long. Germline V gene data show CDR1 as GTSNPN and CDR2 as SVGIG (reference sequence). CDR3 residues: CAWTVAGGGTQYF. The CDR3 coding sequence is TGTGCCTGGACGGTAGCGGGAGGGGGGACCCAGTACTTC.

This chain joins TRBV5-4 and TRBJ2-1; D not certain. Germline CDR1 SGHNT, CDR2 YYREEE (reference sequence). The length of the CDR3 is 13 residues. V was cut by 4 bases and J by 6 bases, with 11 bases left in between. CDR3 nucleotide sequence: TGTGCCAGCAGCCCTGCGATGAGCAATGAGCAGTTCTTC. Protein: CASSPAMSNEQFF. Based on the CDR3 plus reference TRBV5-4 and TRBJ2-1, the full variable domain is ETGVTQSPTHLIKTRGQQVTLRCSSQSGHNTVSWYQQALGQGPQFIFQYYREEENGRGNFPPRFSGLQFPNYSSELNVNALELDDSALYLCASSPAMSNEQFFGPGTRLTVL.

The chain combines TRBV27 with TRBJ1-1, with D perhaps TRBD1 (5 bases). Trimming stripped 8 bases from V and 1 base from J, with 11 bases between. The CDR3 is 13 amino acids. Germline-derived CDR1 and CDR2 are MNHEY and SMNVEV (reference sequence). CDR3 protein: CASQRGGNTEAFF. As DNA, the CDR3 is TGTGCCAGCCAAAGGGGTGGGAACACTGAAGCTTTCTTT.

This sequence joins TRBV7-8 and TRBJ2-7; 7 nucleotides agree with TRBD1. The germline gives CDR1 SGHVS, CDR2 FQNEAQ. J lost 6 bases, V lost 5 bases, and 16 bases had no gene match. CDR3 length equals 16 residues. The CDR3 coding sequence is TGTGCCAGCAGCCTTGGGGGACAGTGGGTCCCCTCCGAGCAGTACTTC. This translates into CASSLGGQWVPSEQYF.

With respect to this clone: At one end the junction does not follow the germline gene, possibly because of a read error. The chain joins TRBV4-1 to TRBJ2-5; D perhaps matches TRBD1 (6 bases). The assigned J gene may be wrong: the sequence end matches TRBJ2-7 better. The CDR3 extends over 18 amino acids. Germline V CDR1 and CDR2: MGHRA, YSYEKL. For the CDR3, the DNA is TGCGCCATCAGCCAAGATATCAGGCCAACAGGGATCTCCTACGAGCAGTACTTC. It encodes CAISQDIRPTGISYEQYF.

The chain employs TRBV20-1 and TRBJ2-7; D unclear. Germline CDR1 and CDR2: DFQATT and SNEGSKA (reference sequence). V was trimmed by 5 bases and J by 0 bases, leaving 5 bases between them. This CDR3 is 11 amino acids long. CDR3 nucleotide sequence: TGCAGTGCTTCGGGCTCCTACGAGCAGTACTTC. As protein: CSASGSYEQYF.

The chain employs TRBV30 and TRBJ2-5; the match to TRBD1 covers 8 bases. The CDR3 is 15 residues long. Germline assignment: CDR1 GTSNPN and CDR2 SVGIG (reference sequence). V dropped 0 bases and J dropped 7; count of bases not matched to a gene: 10. This chain's CDR3 is CAWSVRTGITGTQYF. CDR3 coding DNA: TGTGCCTGGAGTGTACGGACAGGGATTACAGGGACCCAGTACTTC.

V and J are TRBV18 and TRBJ2-1, with 7 nucleotides matching TRBD1. V dropped 5 bases and J dropped 6; count of bases not matched to a gene: 10. There are 15 residues in the CDR3. From germline, CDR1 is KGHSH and CDR2 LQKENI. The CDR3 reads CASSWTGGDRNEQFF. CDR3 nucleotides: TGTGCCAGCTCATGGACAGGTGGTGACCGCAATGAGCAGTTCTTC.